A single sample gave rise to the 32 T cell receptor beta chains below, sequenced in a study of T-cell reconstitution after alpha-beta-depleted transplantation in children. The authors prepared the TCRbeta library with unique molecular identifiers. Via MiXCR, TCRdb re-called the PCR reads, giving one row per CDR3 protein. The sample comprises approximately 520,000 distinct CDR3 sequences, around a third of which are singletons, and 2% to 3% rests with the top ten. Sequenced here: PBMCs from the stem cell graft donor, sampled from the stem cell graft. These receptors all come from a human donor who donated a stem cell graft to a child with aplastic anemia.

V and J are TRBV3-1 and TRBJ2-3, with D unclear. Germline V gene data show CDR1 as LGHDT and CDR2 as YNNKEL (reference sequence). This CDR3 has 15 amino acids. Trimming removed 0 bases at V and 2 bases at J, with 9 bases between. The DNA of the CDR3 is TGTGCCAGCAGCCAAGATTGGTCTTTCACAGATACGCAGTATTTT. As protein: CASSQDWSFTDTQYF.

V gene TRBV29-1 combines with J gene TRBJ1-1; D gene uncertain. Trimming took off 3 bases at V and 0 bases at J, with 14 bases between the two ends. Looked up from germline, CDR1 is SQVTM and CDR2 is ANQGSEA. The CDR3 covers 15 residues. CDR3 bases: TGCAGCGTTGAGGTGCAGGTAGTTATGAACACTGAAGCTTTCTTT. Protein sequence: CSVEVQVVMNTEAFF. Based on the CDR3 plus reference TRBV29-1 and TRBJ1-1, the full variable domain is SAVISQKPSRDICQRGTSLTIQCQVDSQVTMMFWYRQQPGQSLTLIATANQGSEATYESGFVIDKFPISRPNLTFSTLTVSNMSPEDSSIYLCSVEVQVVMNTEAFFGQGTRLTVV.

V is TRBV6-1 and J is TRBJ2-7, with 8 bases lining up with TRBD2. The CDR3 runs 15 residues. Germline-derived CDR1 and CDR2 are MNHNS and SASEGT. Unmatched junction bases numbered 10, after V lost 6 bases and J lost 3 bases. Here the CDR3 DNA reads TGTGCCAGCAGCCCCGGGGGGGGTAACCTCTACGAGCAGTACTTC. Protein sequence: CASSPGGGNLYEQYF.

This chain uses TRBV24-1 with TRBJ1-1; 7 nucleotides align to TRBD1. From germline, CDR1 is KGHDR and CDR2 SFDVKD. This CDR3 has 14 amino acids. J lost 4 bases, V lost 5 bases, and 6 bases had no gene match. The DNA for the CDR3 is TGTGCCACCAGTGTAGGCAGGGGGAGCACTGAAGCTTTCTTT. Its translation is CATSVGRGSTEAFF.

CDR3 residues: CSATPIRDYGYTF. CDR3 in DNA: TGCAGTGCTACCCCAATAAGGGACTATGGCTACACCTTC. The J gene is TRBJ1-2, the V gene TRBV20-1, with unresolved D. The length of the CDR3 is 13 residues. Germline V gene sequence: CDR1 DFQATT, CDR2 SNEGSKA (reference sequence). Trimming took 4 bases from V and 3 from J, leaving 12 bases between them.

This clonotype has more than one count but fewer than ten. This chain uses TRBV5-1 with TRBJ1-1, with a weak D call TRBD1 (5 bases). Deletions cut 5 bases from V and 1 base from J, with 9 bases between. CDR1 is SGHRS and CDR2 is YFSETQ in the germline V gene. CDR3 length equals 13 residues. The CDR3 loop is CASRPGPNTEAFF. In DNA form, the CDR3 reads TGCGCCAGCAGACCGGGACCGAACACTGAAGCTTTCTTT.

This chain joins TRBV6-5 and TRBJ2-7; TRBD2 matches at 8 bases. The junction had 8 bases not matched to a gene; V was cut back by 4 bases and J by 6 bases. The CDR3 is 14 amino acids. Germline V CDR1 and CDR2: MNHEY, SVGAGI. This CDR3 reads CASSSVGLEAEQYF. CDR3 in DNA: TGTGCCAGCAGTTCGGTGGGACTAGAGGCCGAGCAGTACTTC.

The rearrangement joins TRBV20-1 to TRBJ2-1, with D uncertain. From germline, CDR1 is DFQATT and CDR2 SNEGSKA (reference sequence). V lost 2 bases to trimming and J lost 3 bases, with 11 bases between them. The CDR3 sequence is 14 residues long. The CDR3 loop is CSARSWSYYNEQFF. CDR3 nucleotides: TGCAGTGCTAGATCTTGGTCTTACTACAATGAGCAGTTCTTC.

The chain uses TRBV12-3 or TRBV12-4 and TRBJ1-1; 7 nucleotides line up with TRBD1. V gave up 5 bases and J gave up 3 bases; unmatched junction bases: 6. The CDR3 covers 14 residues. CDR3 DNA sequence: TGTGCCAGCAGTGACAGGGAGGTCGACACTGAAGCTTTCTTT. Its translation is CASSDREVDTEAFF.

The genes are TRBV4-3 and TRBJ2-1; the match to TRBD1 covers 8 bases. The V gene's germline CDR1 is LGHNA and CDR2 YSLEER. The CDR3 is 14 residues long. V shed 3 bases and J 10 bases; nucleotides not matched to a gene: 8. The CDR3 DNA reads as TGCGCCAGCAGCCACGGACAGGGAGTTTCGGAGCAGTTCTTC. Protein sequence: CASSHGQGVSEQFF.

The chain links TRBV3-1 to TRBJ2-3; 8 positions agree with TRBD1. CDR3 length: 16 amino acids. CDR1 LGHDT and CDR2 YNNKEL come from the germline V gene (reference sequence). Trimming cost V 0 bases and J 5 bases; bases outside gene matches: 7. The CDR3 here is CASSQDARGRVDTQYF. CDR3 DNA: TGTGCCAGCAGCCAAGATGCCAGGGGGCGAGTAGATACGCAGTATTTT.

The chain recombines TRBV11-2 with TRBJ2-3; no reliable D call. The CDR3 length is 15 residues. Germline CDR1 is SGHAT and CDR2 is FQNNGV. The germline V and J ends were trimmed by 3 bases and 0 bases, with 10 bases remaining between them. The CDR3 DNA sequence: TGTGCCAGCAGCTTTAGCCGCGGTAGCACAGATACGCAGTATTTT. Its protein product is CASSFSRGSTDTQYF. Full variable domain (missing parts from reference TRBV11-2 and TRBJ2-3): EAGVAQSPRYKIIEKRQSVAFWCNPISGHATLYWYQQILGQGPKLLIQFQNNGVVDDSQLPKDRFSAERLKGVDSTLKIQPAKLEDSAVYLCASSFSRGSTDTQYFGPGTRLTVL.

In this sample, this clonotype turned up a few times. V is TRBV7-2 and J is TRBJ1-2; tentatively, D is TRBD1 (5 bases). There are 14 residues in the CDR3. The V and J ends lost 3 bases and 8 bases respectively, with 16 bases between them. CDR1 SGHTA and CDR2 FQGNSA come from the germline V gene. CDR3 coding DNA: TGTGCCAGCAGCTTCCAGGGAGGGGAACTCGGCTACACCTTC. Translated, it gives CASSFQGGELGYTF.

V gene TRBV10-3 combines with J gene TRBJ1-1; tentatively, D is TRBD1 (6 bases). The CDR3 consists of 13 residues. Trimming removed 10 bases from V and 1 base from J, with 13 bases in between. Germline V gene lookup returns CDR1 ENHRY and CDR2 SYGVKD. CDR3 bases: TGTGCCACCGGAGGACAGACGAACACTGAAGCTTTCTTT. Translation gives CATGGQTNTEAFF.

This clonotype came up many times. The V gene is TRBV20-1, the J gene TRBJ1-5, with 8 bases identical to TRBD1. The V gene's germline CDR1 is DFQATT and CDR2 SNEGSKA (reference sequence). V shed 8 bases, J shed 3 bases, and the junction held 12 bases outside the gene matches. This CDR3 region has 15 residues. In DNA, the CDR3 is TGCAGTTCCATCATTTCGGGACAGGCCAATCAGCCCCAGCATTTT. Residues: CSSIISGQANQPQHF.

The CDR3 loop is CASSLGTRNTDTQYF. The CDR3 DNA follows: TGTGCCAGCAGCTTAGGAACCCGGAACACAGATACGCAGTATTTT. The chain recombines TRBV7-6 with TRBJ2-3; D gene uncertain. Trimming took off 1 base at V and 2 bases at J, with 10 bases between the two ends. The CDR3 is made up of 15 amino acids. Germline-derived CDR1 and CDR2 are SGHVS and FNYEAQ.

This clonotype was seen a handful of times. The chain couples TRBV6-5 to TRBJ1-2; 12 bases are shared with TRBD1. The germline CDR1 and CDR2 sequences are MNHEY and SVGAGI. The CDR3 spans 15 residues. After removal of 0 bases from V and 7 bases from J, the junction contained 3 bases not matched to a gene. The DNA for the CDR3 is TGTGCCAGCAGTTACTCGACGGGACAGGGGGCTGGCTACACCTTC. Its protein is CASSYSTGQGAGYTF.

This chain joins TRBV18 and TRBJ2-7, with unresolved D. The CDR3 runs 13 residues. Trimming pared 4 bases from V and 6 bases from J, leaving 13 bases between. Germline values: CDR1 KGHSH, CDR2 LQKENI. The CDR3 sequence: CASSQNPQLEQYV. The CDR3 region has the DNA TGTGCCAGCTCACAAAACCCCCAACTCGAGCAGTACGTC.

This chain uses TRBV12-3 or TRBV12-4 with TRBJ1-6; weak D call: TRBD1 (6 bases). V dropped 3 bases and J dropped 13 bases, with 10 bases sitting between them. The CDR3 has 12 residues. CDR3 DNA sequence: TGTGCCAGCAGTTTGGAGGGGGGGCCCCTCCACTTT. Translating gives CASSLEGGPLHF.

The chain has TRBV29-1 and TRBJ2-6, with a weak D call TRBD2 (5 bases). Germline CDR1 and CDR2: SQVTM and ANQGSEA. The CDR3 runs 15 residues. V gave up 7 bases and J gave up 0 bases, with 13 bases separating them. The CDR3 coding sequence is TGCAGCGCAGTAAGTGGGAGCTCTGGGGCCAACGTCCTGACTTTC. It specifies CSAVSGSSGANVLTF.

CDR3 coding DNA: TGCAGCGTTCATAGCGGTAATGAGCAGTTCTTC. The encoded protein is CSVHSGNEQFF. This sequence joins TRBV29-1 and TRBJ2-1, with D tentatively TRBD2 (6 bases). The CDR3 is 11 amino acids. The germline V gene has CDR1 SQVTM and CDR2 ANQGSEA. The ends were cut back, 5 bases at V and 7 bases at J, with 9 bases in the middle.

The chain joins TRBV5-1 to TRBJ1-1; TRBD1 matches 7 bases. This CDR3 has 14 amino acids. V dropped 3 bases and J dropped 4; count of bases not matched to a gene: 6. Germline CDR1 reads SGHRS; CDR2 reads YFSETQ. CDR3 DNA sequence: TGCGCCAGCAGCTGGGGGCCAGGGGGCACTGAAGCTTTCTTT. Translation gives CASSWGPGGTEAFF.

The rearrangement uses TRBV6-1 and TRBJ2-2, with 7 bases identical to TRBD1. Germline V gene sequence: CDR1 MNHNS, CDR2 SASEGT. Trimming cost V 5 bases and J 3 bases; bases outside gene matches: 21. CDR3 length: 20 amino acids. CDR3 nucleotides: TGTGCCAGCAGTCGAAACCCGACAGGGCCGAAGAACTGGGACACCGGGGAGCTGTTTTTT. This encodes CASSRNPTGPKNWDTGELFF.

This clonotype has more than one count but fewer than ten. V gene TRBV12-3 or TRBV12-4 combines with J gene TRBJ2-7; 7 bases map to TRBD1. V gave up 2 bases and J gave up 4 bases; unmatched junction bases: 2. The CDR3 spans 13 residues. The CDR3 nucleotides are TGTGCCAGCAGTTTAAGGGGGCATTACGAGCAGTACTTC. Its translation: CASSLRGHYEQYF.

The chain carries TRBV12-3 or TRBV12-4 and TRBJ2-1; 12 nucleotides line up with TRBD1. There are 15 residues in the CDR3. The junction had 10 bases not matched to a gene; V was cut back by 4 bases and J by 12 bases. In DNA form, the CDR3 reads TGTGCCAGCAGTTCACCGGGACAGGGGGCGCGGGGGCAGTTCTTC. Translation: CASSSPGQGARGQFF.

The V gene is TRBV19, the J gene TRBJ2-1; 11 bases agree with TRBD2. Germline V gives CDR1 LNHDA, CDR2 SQIVND (reference sequence). The CDR3 runs to 14 residues. V gave up 5 bases and J gave up 6 bases; unmatched junction bases: 3. This CDR3 is CASSVLAGGNEQFF. CDR3 DNA: TGTGCCAGTAGTGTGCTAGCGGGGGGCAATGAGCAGTTCTTC.

The chain carries TRBV29-1 and TRBJ1-1; possible D gene TRBD1, 6 bases. Deletions cut 2 bases from V and 1 base from J, with 14 bases between. The CDR3 extends over 15 amino acids. The germline gives CDR1 SQVTM, CDR2 ANQGSEA. CDR3 sequence reads: CSVEITGHWNTEAFF. Here the CDR3 DNA reads TGCAGCGTTGAAATAACGGGACATTGGAACACTGAAGCTTTCTTT.

The genes are TRBV19 and TRBJ1-1, with D perhaps TRBD1 (6 bases). The CDR3 contains 14 residues. Germline V gene lookup returns CDR1 LNHDA and CDR2 SQIVND (reference sequence). V shed 7 bases and J shed 7 bases, with 19 bases lying between them. The CDR3 reads CASMERGSQHEAFF. The CDR3 DNA reads as TGTGCCAGTATGGAAAGGGGGTCGCAGCATGAAGCTTTCTTT.

The table lists this clonotype with a few counts. Written as DNA, the CDR3 is TGTGCCAGCGGCTGGACAGGGGACTACGAGCAGTACTTC. This gives the protein CASGWTGDYEQYF. V and J are TRBV28 and TRBJ2-7, with 9 bases lining up with TRBD1. The CDR3 totals 13 residues. V shed 8 bases, J shed 3 bases, and the junction held 5 bases outside the gene matches. Germline lookup yields CDR1 MDHEN and CDR2 SYDVKM.

Only a few counts were recorded for this clonotype. V and J are TRBV6-2 or TRBV6-3 and TRBJ2-1; 11 nucleotides line up with TRBD2. From germline, CDR1 is MNHEY and CDR2 SVGEGT. The junction had 13 bases not matched to a gene; V was cut back by 2 bases and J by 4 bases. The CDR3 loop spans 19 amino acids. This CDR3 reads CASSYDLAGGRGEYNEQFF. For the CDR3, the DNA is TGTGCCAGCAGTTACGATCTAGCGGGAGGACGGGGGGAGTACAATGAGCAGTTCTTC.

This clonotype was counted a few times. The V gene is TRBV6-2 or TRBV6-3, the J gene TRBJ1-2; D is perhaps TRBD1 (6 bases). The CDR3 spans 12 residues. From germline, CDR1 is MNHEY and CDR2 SVGEGT. Trimming took off 8 bases at V and 3 bases at J, with 10 bases between the two ends. In DNA, the CDR3 is TGTGCCAGCGTGGACAGCCACTATGGCTACACCTTC. Its protein product is CASVDSHYGYTF.

The V call is TRBV7-2, the J call TRBJ2-7; 11 nucleotides line up with TRBD2. Unmatched junction bases numbered 6, after V lost 6 bases and J lost 5 bases. This CDR3 comprises 14 residues. Germline values: CDR1 SGHTA, CDR2 FQGNSA. The CDR3 loop reads CASRPTSGSHEQYF. DNA for the CDR3: TGTGCCAGCAGACCTACTAGCGGGAGTCACGAGCAGTACTTC.